What follows is one T cell receptor (beta chain) and its context. The data were taken from a study of blood T cell repertoires in COVID-19. In the study overall: The analysed material was cDNA or gDNA that came from T cells, B-cell-depleted T cells, or PBMCs.

Grouping used clinical history reported by participants in a survey and questionnaire. Source study methods: Amplification from reference gene primers served as the basis for estimated nucleated cell counts. Assay used: immunoSEQ multiplex PCR; TCRdb lists only in-frame clones, some missing. Clonal size and the V and J genes are those of that table, whereas D and trimming came from the DNA. This sample carries about 400,000 clones, roughly 88% of them seen once, and the ten largest clones take 2% to 2.5%. The origin of this receptor is a woman in her forties with acute COVID-19. The sample taken for sequencing was PBMCs or T cells enriched from blood (not recorded which).

CDR3 sequence: CASRATNEKLFF. Written as DNA, the CDR3 is TGTGCCAGCCGGGCAACTAATGAAAAACTGTTTTTT. The gene calls are TRBV2 and TRBJ1-4; D not certain. The CDR3 runs 12 residues. V dropped 8 bases and J dropped 0 bases, with 4 bases sitting between them. Germline assignment: CDR1 SNHLY and CDR2 FYNNEI.